This T cell receptor (beta chain) was captured in a study of long-term antiretroviral therapy in people with HIV. Study-wide findings and caveats: Diversity remained lower than transplant donor controls, even though it increased after ART. Collection spanned 2004 to 2017; ART regimens may be less effective than current ones. Clonotypes expanded prior to ART showed repertoire dominance at all sampled time points.

The assay, immunoSEQ v3.0, was run at survey level. The protocol was immunoSEQ multiplex PCR, while the TCRdb copy is restricted to in-frame clones and leaves out a portion. The sample lists some 35,000 clones; 83% were seen once. The CDR3 has 14 residues. V shed 8 bases, J shed 8 bases, and the junction held 9 bases outside the gene matches. Germline V CDR1 and CDR2: MNHNY, SVGAGI (reference sequence). Remarks on this clone: No antigen is known for it.

The TCR originated in a man aged 18 to 29 with HIV. The rearrangement joins TRBV6-6 to TRBJ1-4; 9 nucleotides align to TRBD1. The input for sequencing was unsorted PBMCs, taken 0.4 years before starting antiretroviral therapy. CDR3 sequence: CASCITGGGEKLFF. CDR3 DNA: TGTGCCAGCTGCATCACAGGGGGCGGGGAAAAACTGTTTTTT.